The rows below give T cell receptor beta chains drawn from one sample of a study of Tregs in tolerant kidney transplant recipients. These receptors' antigens are unknown. Clones were sequenced by immunoSEQ multiplex PCR, and TCRdb holds only the in-frame ones, with some missing. The table lists about 19,000 clones, about 71% of them singletons. The sequenced sample was Tregs from blood cultured with allogeneic cells. These receptors all stem from a human donor in good health. Both conserved end residues are part of each CDR3. The D gene is left open where the match is weak. Only part of the rows carry a size: once, few, many, or a class if the clone is expanded.

>TRBV27|.|TRBJ1-5|TRBD1
CASSPPPTGEGNQPQHF
TGTGCCAGCAGTCCCCCCCCGACAGGGGAAGGCAATCAGCCCCAGCATTTT
>TRBV23-1|few|TRBJ1-4|TRBD1
CASSPDRGIKKLFF
TGCGCCAGCAGCCCGGACAGGGGGATTAAGAAACTGTTTTTT
>TRBV4-1|few|TRBJ2-7|.
CASSQAAGPTYEQYF
TGCGCCAGCAGCCAAGCGGCGGGACCGACCTACGAGCAGTACTTC
>TRBV2|.|TRBJ1-5|TRBD1
CASNPGQGEQPQHF
TGTGCCAGCAACCCGGGACAGGGCGAGCAGCCCCAGCATTTT
>TRBV7-3|.|TRBJ2-6|.
CASSSPRGGAGANVLTF
TGTGCCAGCAGCTCGCCCAGGGGGGGGGCTGGGGCCAACGTCCTGACTTTC
>TRBV29-1|.|TRBJ2-5|.
CSATREGETQYF
TGCAGCGCCACCCGTGAAGGAGAGACCCAGTACTTC
>TRBV9|.|TRBJ1-1|TRBD1
CASSPPPGTGAATEAFF
TGTGCCAGCAGCCCACCTCCCGGTACAGGGGCCGCCACTGAAGCTTTCTTT
>TRBV21-1|.|TRBJ1-1|.
CASSPKDKGAFF
TGTGCCAGCAGCCCAAAGGACAAAGGAGCTTTCTTT
>TRBV11-3|few|TRBJ2-3|TRBD2
CASSLLAARSTDTQYF
TGTGCCAGCAGCTTACTAGCGGCCAGAAGCACAGATACGCAGTATTTT
>TRBV6-5|few|TRBJ1-2|.
CASSYSGVPDYGYTF
TGTGCCAGCAGTTACTCAGGGGTCCCTGACTATGGCTACACCTTC
>TRBV9|.|TRBJ2-1|.
CASSVGALYNEQFF
TGTGCCAGCAGCGTAGGGGCCCTCTACAATGAGCAGTTCTTC
>TRBV18|.|TRBJ1-4|TRBD1
CASSRGTGAATNEKLFF
TGTGCCAGCTCCAGGGGGACAGGGGCTGCAACTAATGAAAAACTGTTTTTT
>TRBV18|few|TRBJ1-6|.
CASSPLGGGTNSPLHF
TGTGCCAGCTCACCACTTGGAGGGGGAACTAATTCACCCCTCCACTTT
>TRBV2|few|TRBJ1-1|TRBD1
CASSPQGAVTEAFF
TGTGCCAGCAGCCCACAGGGGGCCGTCACTGAAGCTTTCTTT
>TRBV19|.|TRBJ1-3|.
CAGSIVSGNTIYF
TGTGCCGGTAGTATTGTGTCCGGAAACACCATATATTTT